These 30 T cell receptor beta chains were sequenced from one sample in a study of CD8 T cells in ankylosing spondylitis. Overall study results and limits: A motif in TCR beta, a set of eight highly homologous variants, appeared characteristic of ankylosing spondylitis blood.

A single record per CDR3 protein comes from TCRdb applying MiXCR to the 5' RACE reads. Here the sample spans about 400,000 distinct CDR3 sequences, about 22% being singletons. For these TCRs, the target antigens are not known. The sample comprised blood, either unsorted or a sorted T cell fraction (not recorded which). These receptors all come from a male donor with ankylosing spondylitis.

This clonotype was detected once. The chain is built from TRBV3-1 and TRBJ1-5; D unresolved. Trimming stripped 1 base from V and 6 bases from J, with 10 bases between. Germline V gene sequence: CDR1 LGHDT, CDR2 YNNKEL (reference sequence). This CDR3 is built from 14 residues. CDR3 DNA sequence: TGTGCCAGCAGCCAAGCGGGCATCAGTCAGCCCCAGCATTTT. This gives the protein CASSQAGISQPQHF.

V is TRBV11-3 and J is TRBJ2-3; possible D gene TRBD2, 6 bases. The CDR3 consists of 13 residues. Trimming removed 4 bases from V and 4 bases from J, with 9 bases in between. CDR1 and CDR2 (germline): SGHNT, YENEEA. The DNA of the CDR3 is TGTGCCAGCAGCTCGGGGGTTTCAGATACGCAGTATTTT. Protein sequence: CASSSGVSDTQYF.

The V call is TRBV20-1, the J call TRBJ2-7; the D is unclear. The germline V and J ends were trimmed by 6 bases and 0 bases, with 9 bases remaining between them. The CDR3 covers 12 residues. CDR1 is DFQATT, CDR2 SNEGSKA, per germline (reference sequence). The CDR3 DNA sequence: TGCAGTGCCGAGGTCAGCTCCTACGAGCAGTACTTC. As protein: CSAEVSSYEQYF.

This sequence joins TRBV7-9 and TRBJ2-3; 9 nucleotides align to TRBD1. The junction had 4 bases not matched to a gene; V was cut back by 5 bases and J by 1 base. Looked up from germline, CDR1 is SEHNR and CDR2 is FQNEAQ (reference sequence). This CDR3 spans 15 amino acids. The CDR3 region has the DNA TGTGCCAGCAGCCCGAGACAGGGGGGCACAGATACGCAGTATTTT. Its translation: CASSPRQGGTDTQYF.

This chain joins TRBV10-3 and TRBJ2-7, with 9 bases matching TRBD1. The J segment lost 0 bases and the V segment lost 3 bases, leaving 6 bases of the junction unmatched. CDR1 ENHRY and CDR2 SYGVKD come from the germline V gene. CDR3 length equals 16 residues. This CDR3 reads CAISDFDRGGSYEQYF. For the CDR3, the DNA is TGTGCCATCAGTGACTTTGACAGGGGGGGCTCCTACGAGCAGTACTTC.

This clonotype has just a few counts. The J gene is TRBJ2-7, the V gene TRBV28; the match to TRBD1 covers 8 bases. The V segment lost 4 bases and the J segment 3 bases; nucleotides outside the gene matches: 8. The CDR3 runs 15 residues. Germline V lookup: CDR1 MDHEN, CDR2 SYDVKM. The chain's CDR3 is CASSSSGTGHYEQYF. DNA of the CDR3: TGTGCCAGCAGTTCCTCCGGGACAGGTCACTACGAGCAGTACTTC.

The chain has TRBV6-1 and TRBJ1-2; D unclear. The CDR3 runs to 14 residues. CDR1 MNHNS and CDR2 SASEGT come from the germline V gene. The ends were cut back, 0 bases at V and 7 bases at J, with 12 bases in the middle. This chain's CDR3 is CASSEARGGSGYTF. The CDR3 region has the DNA TGTGCCAGCAGTGAAGCGCGGGGTGGAAGTGGCTACACCTTC.

This clonotype was counted between two and nine times. The chain carries TRBV27 and TRBJ2-3; no clear D. The CDR3 extends over 13 amino acids. Trimming shortened V by 3 bases and J by 2 bases, and 6 bases separated the two germline ends. The germline V gene has CDR1 MNHEY and CDR2 SMNVEV (reference sequence). The CDR3 is CASSFRVTDTQYF. Written as DNA, the CDR3 is TGTGCCAGCAGTTTTAGGGTCACAGATACGCAGTATTTT.

This clonotype appeared a few times. This chain joins TRBV7-2 and TRBJ1-2; the D is unclear. The V gene's germline CDR1 is SGHTA and CDR2 FQGNSA. This CDR3 is built from 14 residues. V lost 5 bases to trimming and J lost 3 bases, with 13 bases between them. CDR3 loop: CASSIYRDDYGYTF. In nucleotides, the CDR3 is TGTGCCAGCAGCATATACAGAGACGACTATGGCTACACCTTC. Supplemented by reference TRBV7-2 and TRBJ1-2, the full variable domain reads GAGVSQSPSNKVTEKGKDVELRCDPISGHTALYWYRQSLGQGLEFLIYFQGNSAPDKSGLPSDRFSAERTGGSVSTLTIQRTQQEDSAVYLCASSIYRDDYGYTFGSGTRLTVV.

The gene calls are TRBV12-3 or TRBV12-4 and TRBJ2-4; D is undetermined. CDR3 size: 12 residues. Trimming stripped 1 base from V and 8 bases from J, with 6 bases between. The CDR3, as DNA: TGTGCCAGCAGTTTAGACCGGGACATTCAGTACTTC. Translated: CASSLDRDIQYF.

This chain uses TRBV2 with TRBJ1-4, with 9 bases that match TRBD1. Losses at the gene ends were 6 bases for V and 7 bases for J; bases not matched to a gene: 12. This CDR3 comprises 16 residues. CDR1 and CDR2 (germline): SNHLY, FYNNEI. CDR3 loop: CASRQKSGTGTEKLFF. The DNA for the CDR3 is TGTGCCAGCAGGCAAAAGTCCGGGACAGGGACTGAAAAACTGTTTTTT.

The chain combines TRBV3-1 with TRBJ1-5, with no clear D. This CDR3 is 18 amino acids long. Trimming took 3 bases from V and 0 from J, leaving 18 bases between them. The germline V gene encodes CDR1 LGHDT and CDR2 YNNKEL (reference sequence). CDR3 protein: CASSQTRGGFYSNQPQHF. CDR3 coding DNA: TGTGCCAGCAGCCAGACCCGGGGAGGTTTCTATAGCAATCAGCCCCAGCATTTT.

This clonotype was seen a few times. The V and J genes are TRBV6-1 and TRBJ1-2, with 7 positions matching TRBD1. V lost 6 bases, J lost 7 bases, and 8 bases stayed unmatched. This CDR3 region has 13 residues. Germline CDR1 and CDR2: MNHNS and SASEGT. CDR3 amino acids: CASRSRGLGGYTF. CDR3 nucleotide sequence: TGTGCCAGCAGAAGCAGGGGGTTGGGTGGCTACACCTTC.

This clonotype was picked up a small number of times. The chain is built from TRBV20-1 and TRBJ2-5; D uncertain. Trimming pared 3 bases from V and 5 bases from J, leaving 13 bases between. The CDR3 has 13 amino acids. CDR1 and CDR2 (germline): DFQATT, SNEGSKA (reference sequence). CDR3 sequence (DNA): TGCAGTGCTAGTACTCCGCGCTGGGAGACCCAGTACTTC. Encoded protein: CSASTPRWETQYF.

This clonotype has more than one count but fewer than ten. This chain connects TRBV12-3 or TRBV12-4 to TRBJ2-3; 11 bases are shared with TRBD2. V gave up 6 bases and J gave up 0 bases; unmatched junction bases: 5. The CDR3 contains 16 residues. For the CDR3, the DNA is TGTGCCAGCAGGGATAGCGGGAGGGGAAGCACAGATACGCAGTATTTT. It is translated as CASRDSGRGSTDTQYF.

Only a few counts were recorded for this clonotype. V and J are TRBV20-1 and TRBJ2-7; perhaps TRBD1 as D (6 bases). Germline loops: CDR1 DFQATT, CDR2 SNEGSKA (reference sequence). This CDR3 region has 14 residues. V was cut by 6 bases and J by 5 bases, with 20 bases left in between. The CDR3 loop reads CSAHLTGPENEQYF. The CDR3 bases are TGCAGTGCCCACTTGACAGGACCTGAAAACGAGCAGTACTTC.

This clonotype was detected only a few times. The rearrangement links TRBV28 to TRBJ1-2, with D maybe TRBD1 (5 bases). From germline, CDR1 is MDHEN and CDR2 SYDVKM. The V end was cut by 1 base, the J end by 4 bases, with 10 bases between. The CDR3 length is 14 residues. DNA of the CDR3: TGTGCCAGCAGTTTATTTGGGGCCCGCTATGGCTACACCTTC. Its translation: CASSLFGARYGYTF.

As DNA, the CDR3 is TGTGCCAGCAGCCATGGGGACAGAAGGGGTAACGAGCAGTACTTC. It specifies CASSHGDRRGNEQYF. V usage is TRBV5-4 and J usage is TRBJ2-7, with TRBD1 identical over 7 bases. CDR3 size: 15 residues. Losses at the gene ends were 4 bases for V and 5 bases for J; bases not matched to a gene: 12. Per the germline V gene, CDR1 is SGHNT and CDR2 is YYREEE (reference sequence).

CDR3: CASSLMAGYSQPQHF. The DNA for the CDR3 is TGTGCCAGCAGCTTAATGGCAGGGTATTCTCAGCCCCAGCATTTT. The V call is TRBV7-8, the J call TRBJ1-5; D may be TRBD1 (5 bases). Trimming cost V 2 bases and J 6 bases, with 14 bases left between them. CDR3 length: 15 residues. Germline loops: CDR1 SGHVS, CDR2 FQNEAQ.

Comments on this clonotype: A read error may account for a junction end that differs from germline. The J gene is TRBJ2-2, the V gene TRBV5-1; D is possibly TRBD2 (6 bases). Looked up from germline, CDR1 is SGHRS and CDR2 is YFSETQ. This CDR3 has 17 amino acids. CDR3 coding DNA: TGCGCCAGCAGCTTGCTGGGACTTCTCGCGAACACCCGGGAGCTGTTTTTT. It codes for CASSLLGLLANTRELFF.

The chain is built from TRBV4-3 and TRBJ2-5; D remains unclear. Germline V gene lookup returns CDR1 LGHNA and CDR2 YSLEER. The CDR3 runs 14 residues. V lost 1 base to trimming and J lost 2 bases, with 8 bases between them. This chain's CDR3 is CASSQGIQQETQYF. In nucleotides, the CDR3 is TGCGCCAGCAGCCAAGGGATCCAGCAAGAGACCCAGTACTTC.

This rearrangement joins TRBV7-9 to TRBJ2-1, with 12 positions matching TRBD2. V lost 5 bases, J lost 6 bases, and 2 bases stayed unmatched. CDR1 and CDR2 from the germline V gene are SEHNR and FQNEAQ (reference sequence). The length of the CDR3 is 14 residues. This CDR3 reads CASSGLAGTNEQFF. In DNA form, the CDR3 reads TGTGCCAGCAGCGGACTAGCGGGAACCAATGAGCAGTTCTTC.

The chain uses TRBV9 and TRBJ1-1; D is perhaps TRBD1 (5 bases). The CDR3 consists of 15 residues. The V end lost 0 bases, the J end lost 6 bases, and 15 bases lay between the germline ends. Germline CDR1 SGDLS, CDR2 YYNGEE. The CDR3 DNA sequence: TGTGCCAGCAGCGTAGAGTCGTTTGGGGGACCTGAAGCTTTCTTT. Amino acid sequence: CASSVESFGGPEAFF. The full variable domain, completed using reference TRBV9 and TRBJ1-1, is DSGVTQTPKHLITATGQRVTLRCSPRSGDLSVYWYQQSLDQGLQFLIQYYNGEERAKGNILERFSAQQFPDLHSELNLSSLELGDSALYFCASSVESFGGPEAFFGQGTRLTVV.

In nucleotides, the CDR3 is TGTGCCAGCAGTCCTTTCGGGACACAACAAGAGACCCAGTACTTC. Residues: CASSPFGTQQETQYF. The chain carries TRBV27 and TRBJ2-5; weak D call: TRBD1 (6 bases). The CDR3 consists of 15 residues. Germline CDR1 MNHEY, CDR2 SMNVEV (reference sequence). V was pared by 5 bases and J by 2 bases, with 15 bases between.

This chain joins TRBV20-1 and TRBJ2-1; 9 bases fit TRBD2. The trim removed 5 bases at V and 7 bases at J, leaving 9 bases unmatched. This CDR3 contains 14 residues. The germline CDR1 and CDR2 sequences are DFQATT and SNEGSKA (reference sequence). CDR3 amino acids: CSAEFGGGGNEQFF. The CDR3 DNA sequence: TGCAGTGCTGAGTTCGGCGGGGGGGGGAATGAGCAGTTCTTC.

The chain is built from TRBV12-3 or TRBV12-4 and TRBJ2-7, with D possibly called TRBD1 or TRBD2 (5 bases each). The CDR3 is 14 amino acids. Trimming removed 2 bases from V and 3 bases from J, with 11 bases in between. The CDR3 DNA follows: TGTGCCAGCAGTTTACCCGGGACCATCTACGAGCAGTACTTC. Its translation is CASSLPGTIYEQYF.

This clonotype was seen a handful of times. This sequence joins TRBV7-9 and TRBJ2-7, with D tentatively TRBD1 or TRBD2 (5 bases each). V lost 6 bases to trimming and J lost 2 bases, with 20 bases between them. CDR1 and CDR2 from the germline V gene are SEHNR and FQNEAQ (reference sequence). CDR3 length: 16 residues. For the CDR3, the DNA is TGTGCCAGCAGTCCCGGGGTAGGACAAATCACCTACGAGCAGTACTTC. Translating gives CASSPGVGQITYEQYF.

This clonotype was recorded a few times. V gene TRBV12-3 or TRBV12-4 combines with J gene TRBJ2-2; 7 nucleotides line up with TRBD2. The CDR3 runs 14 residues. The V gene end was trimmed by 8 bases and the J gene end by 6 bases; junction bases not matched to a gene: 9. This chain's CDR3 is CASCSGGWSGELFF. DNA for the CDR3: TGTGCCAGCTGCTCGGGAGGCTGGTCCGGGGAGCTGTTTTTT.

This clonotype was counted a few times. J is TRBJ2-1 and V is TRBV6-2 or TRBV6-3, with a weak D call TRBD1 (6 bases). This CDR3 has 14 amino acids. Germline loops: CDR1 MNHEY, CDR2 SVGEGT. The V end lost 1 base, the J end lost 5 bases, and 9 bases lay between the germline ends. The CDR3 DNA reads TGTGCCAGCAGTTACTTAGCAGGGGACAATGAGCAGTTCTTC. It translates to CASSYLAGDNEQFF.

The chain links TRBV7-9 to TRBJ2-7; D is uncertain. CDR3 length equals 14 residues. Looked up from germline, CDR1 is SEHNR and CDR2 is FQNEAQ (reference sequence). Trimming removed 0 bases from V and 1 base from J, with 7 bases in between. The CDR3 nucleotides are TGTGCCAGCAGCTTAGCGCTAAGGTCCTACGAGCAGTACTTC. This gives the protein CASSLALRSYEQYF.